This T cell receptor (beta chain) was profiled in a study of cytomegalovirus exposure and HLA in healthy donors. General observations from the study: A previous analysis found most TCR beta V segments productive roughly 87% or roughly 30% of the time. Per published reports, the classifier diagnosed cytomegalovirus status with high specificity and sensitivity. Some segments of the V type, notably TRBV6-2 and TRBV6-3, were excluded as indistinguishable.

On this clone itself: Its antigen remains unknown. This sample also contains other DNA sequences that code for the same CDR3.

The CDR3 has 14 amino acids. V dropped 2 bases and J dropped 6; count of bases not matched to a gene: 1. The germline V gene has CDR1 SGHRS and CDR2 YFSETQ. Vbeta (60) and Jbeta (13) primers were used in the PCR. The protocol was immunoSEQ multiplex PCR, while the TCRdb copy is restricted to in-frame clones and leaves out a portion. The data contain about 160,000 clones, about 79% of them singletons. This TCR was recovered from a woman in her forties or fifties in good health and CMV-seropositive. This chain connects TRBV5-1 to TRBJ1-6; 8 bases line up with TRBD1. The specimen sequenced was PBMCs. This chain's CDR3 is CASSLGQGNSPLHF. The CDR3 bases are TGCGCCAGCAGCTTAGGACAGGGTAATTCACCCCTCCACTTT.